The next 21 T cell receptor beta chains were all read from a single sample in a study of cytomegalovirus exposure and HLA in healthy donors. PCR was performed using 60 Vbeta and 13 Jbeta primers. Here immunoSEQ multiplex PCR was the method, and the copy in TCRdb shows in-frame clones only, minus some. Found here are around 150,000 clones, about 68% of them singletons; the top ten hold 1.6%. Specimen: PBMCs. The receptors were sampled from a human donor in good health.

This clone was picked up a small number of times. The CDR3 bases are TGTGCCAGCAGTTTACTACACCAAGAGACCCAGTACTTC. Translating gives CASSLLHQETQYF. V gene TRBV28 combines with J gene TRBJ2-5; D is ambiguous. The CDR3 spans 13 residues. With 2 bases removed from V and 0 bases from J, the gap between germline ends came to 4 bases. Germline CDR1 is MDHEN and CDR2 is SYDVKM.

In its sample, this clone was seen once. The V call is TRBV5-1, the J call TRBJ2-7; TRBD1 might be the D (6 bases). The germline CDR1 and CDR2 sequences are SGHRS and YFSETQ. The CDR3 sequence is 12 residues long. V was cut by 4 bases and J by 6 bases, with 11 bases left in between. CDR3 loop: CASSAYRAEQYF. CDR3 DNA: TGCGCCAGCAGCGCCTACAGGGCCGAGCAGTACTTC.

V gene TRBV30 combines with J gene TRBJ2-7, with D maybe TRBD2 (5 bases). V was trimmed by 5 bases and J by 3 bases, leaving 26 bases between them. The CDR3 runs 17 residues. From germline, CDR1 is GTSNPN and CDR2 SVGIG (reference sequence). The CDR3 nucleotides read TGTGCCTGGGGAGACATCCACGCGGGCAGAGAGGGCTACGAGCAGTACTTC. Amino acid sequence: CAWGDIHAGREGYEQYF.

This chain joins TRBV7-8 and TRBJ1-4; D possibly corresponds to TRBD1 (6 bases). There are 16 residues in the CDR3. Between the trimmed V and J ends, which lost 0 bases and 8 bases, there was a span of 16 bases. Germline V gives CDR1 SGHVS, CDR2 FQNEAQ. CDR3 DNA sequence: TGTGCCAGCAGCTTAGCGCGGGGGGTGGGGGGCGAAAAACTGTTTTTT. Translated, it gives CASSLARGVGGEKLFF.

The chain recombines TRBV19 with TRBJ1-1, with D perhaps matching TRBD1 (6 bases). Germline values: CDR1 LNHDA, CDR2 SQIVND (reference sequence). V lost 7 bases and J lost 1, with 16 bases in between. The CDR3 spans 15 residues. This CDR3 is CASTAEQGQNTEAFF. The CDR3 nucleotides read TGTGCCAGTACCGCTGAACAGGGACAGAACACTGAAGCTTTCTTT.

The CDR3 region is CASSQELLAGGNEQFF. CDR3 coding DNA: TGTGCCAGCAGCCAAGAATTACTAGCGGGAGGCAATGAGCAGTTCTTC. V is TRBV4-2 and J is TRBJ2-1; 12 bases line up with TRBD2. Germline CDR1 LGHNA, CDR2 YNFKEQ. The CDR3 covers 16 residues. Trimming removed 0 bases from V and 6 bases from J; junction bases left unmatched: 3.

The CDR3 loop reads CASSGGGDYTDTQYF. DNA for the CDR3: TGTGCCAGCAGTGGTGGCGGGGACTACACAGATACGCAGTATTTT. V is TRBV2 and J is TRBJ2-3; TRBD2 aligns across 7 bases. The junction had 6 bases not matched to a gene; V was cut back by 4 bases and J by 2 bases. The CDR3 has 15 residues. CDR1 SNHLY and CDR2 FYNNEI come from the germline V gene.

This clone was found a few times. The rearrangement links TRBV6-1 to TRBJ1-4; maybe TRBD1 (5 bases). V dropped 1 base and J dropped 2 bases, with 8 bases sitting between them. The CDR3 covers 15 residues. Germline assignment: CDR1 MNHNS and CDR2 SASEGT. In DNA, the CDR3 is TGTGCCAGCAGTGAAGGGGGCTCGACTAATGAAAAACTGTTTTTT. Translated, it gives CASSEGGSTNEKLFF.

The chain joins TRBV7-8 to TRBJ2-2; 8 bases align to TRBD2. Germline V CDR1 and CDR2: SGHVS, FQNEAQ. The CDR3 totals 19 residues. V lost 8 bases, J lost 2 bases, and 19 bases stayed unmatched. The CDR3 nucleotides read TGTGCCAGCCACTTAGGGCGTTTGGCGGGAGGAGCTAACACCGGGGAGCTGTTTTTT. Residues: CASHLGRLAGGANTGELFF.

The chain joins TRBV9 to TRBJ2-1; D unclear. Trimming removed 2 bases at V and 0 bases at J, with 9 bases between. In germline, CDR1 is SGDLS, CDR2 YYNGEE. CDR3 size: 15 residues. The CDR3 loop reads CASSVFRSSYNEQFF. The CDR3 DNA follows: TGTGCCAGCAGCGTCTTCCGGAGCTCCTACAATGAGCAGTTCTTC.

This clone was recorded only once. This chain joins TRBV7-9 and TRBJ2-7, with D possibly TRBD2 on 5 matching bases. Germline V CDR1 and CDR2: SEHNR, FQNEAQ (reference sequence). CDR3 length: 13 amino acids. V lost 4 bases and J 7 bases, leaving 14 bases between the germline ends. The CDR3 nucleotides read TGTGCCAGCAGCTCGGGGAGTCGTAGAGAGCAGTACTTC. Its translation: CASSSGSRREQYF.

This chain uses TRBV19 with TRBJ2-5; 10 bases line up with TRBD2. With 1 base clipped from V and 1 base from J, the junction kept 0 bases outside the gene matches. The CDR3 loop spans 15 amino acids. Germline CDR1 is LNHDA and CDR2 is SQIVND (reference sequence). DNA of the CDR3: TGTGCCAGTAGTATAGGGACTAGCGGCCAAGAGACCCAGTACTTC. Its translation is CASSIGTSGQETQYF.

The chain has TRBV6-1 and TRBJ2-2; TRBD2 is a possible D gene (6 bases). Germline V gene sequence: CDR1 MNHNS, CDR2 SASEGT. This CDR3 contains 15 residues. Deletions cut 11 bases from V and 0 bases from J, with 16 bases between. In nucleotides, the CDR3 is TGTGCCTACAGGACTACCCTCGCGAACACCGGGGAGCTGTTTTTT. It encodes CAYRTTLANTGELFF.

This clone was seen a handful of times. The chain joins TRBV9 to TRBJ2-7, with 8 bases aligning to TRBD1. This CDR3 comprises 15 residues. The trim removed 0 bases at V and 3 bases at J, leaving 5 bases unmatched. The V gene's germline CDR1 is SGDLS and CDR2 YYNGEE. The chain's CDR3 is CASSVEGTGFYEQYF. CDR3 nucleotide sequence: TGTGCCAGCAGCGTAGAAGGGACAGGATTCTACGAGCAGTACTTC.

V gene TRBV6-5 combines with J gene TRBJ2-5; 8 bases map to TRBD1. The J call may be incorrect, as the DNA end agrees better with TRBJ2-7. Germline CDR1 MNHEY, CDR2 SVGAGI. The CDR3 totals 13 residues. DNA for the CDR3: TGTGCCAGTACCGGACAGGGTCCCGGCGAGCAGTACTTC. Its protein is CASTGQGPGEQYF.

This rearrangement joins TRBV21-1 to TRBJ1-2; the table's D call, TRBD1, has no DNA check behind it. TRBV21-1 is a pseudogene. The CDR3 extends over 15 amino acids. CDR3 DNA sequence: TGTGCCAGCAGCACTATGACAGGGGACGACTATGGCTACACCTTC. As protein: CASSTMTGDDYGYTF.

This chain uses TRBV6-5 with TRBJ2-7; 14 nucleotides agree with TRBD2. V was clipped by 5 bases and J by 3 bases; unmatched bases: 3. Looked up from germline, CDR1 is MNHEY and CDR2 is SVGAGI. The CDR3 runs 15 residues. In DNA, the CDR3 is TGTGCCAGCAGTAGGGGGACTAGCGGGAGCTACGAGCAGTACTTC. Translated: CASSRGTSGSYEQYF.

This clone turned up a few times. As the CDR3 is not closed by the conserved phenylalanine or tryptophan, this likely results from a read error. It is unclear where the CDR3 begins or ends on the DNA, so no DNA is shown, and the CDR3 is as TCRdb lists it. The CDR3 is CASRTPESGAP. The genes are TRBV6-5 and TRBJ2-7; the D segment call TRBD1 is taken from the table without a DNA check. Including both end residues, the CDR3 is 11 amino acids long. The V gene's germline CDR1 is MNHEY and CDR2 SVGAGI.

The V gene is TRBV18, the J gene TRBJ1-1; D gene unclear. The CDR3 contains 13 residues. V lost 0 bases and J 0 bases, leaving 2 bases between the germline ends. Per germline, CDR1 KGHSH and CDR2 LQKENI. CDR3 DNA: TGTGCCAGCTCACCACCCATGAACACTGAAGCTTTCTTT. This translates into CASSPPMNTEAFF.

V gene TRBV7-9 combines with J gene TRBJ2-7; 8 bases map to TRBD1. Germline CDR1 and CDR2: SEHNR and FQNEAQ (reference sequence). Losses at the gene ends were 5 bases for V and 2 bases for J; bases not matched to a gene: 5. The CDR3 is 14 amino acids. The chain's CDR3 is CASSPDRGPYEQYF. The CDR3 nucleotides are TGTGCCAGCAGCCCAGACAGGGGACCCTACGAGCAGTACTTC. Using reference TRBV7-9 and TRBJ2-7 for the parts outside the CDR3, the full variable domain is DTGVSQNPRHKITKRGQNVTFRCDPISEHNRLYWYRQTLGQGPEFLTYFQNEAQLEKSRLLSDRFSAERPKGSFSTLEIQRTEQGDSAMYLCASSPDRGPYEQYFGPGTRLTVT.

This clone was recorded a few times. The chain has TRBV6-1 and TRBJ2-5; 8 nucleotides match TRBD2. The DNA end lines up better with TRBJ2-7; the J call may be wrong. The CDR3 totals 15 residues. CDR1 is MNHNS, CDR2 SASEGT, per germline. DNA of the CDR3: TGTGCCAGCGTCCATAGCGGGGTCAGCTCCTACGAGCAGTACTTC. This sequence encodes CASVHSGVSSYEQYF.